This TCR beta chain derives from a study of OX40 agonist ivuxolimab in advanced cancers. The study in broad terms: The costimulatory receptor OX40 (CD134) was targeted by ivuxolimab, a fully human IgG2 agonistic monoclonal antibody. Intravenous ivuxolimab was administered to patients every 2 weeks at six dose levels: 0.01, 0.1, 0.3, 1.5, 3 and 10 mg/kg. Of the approximately 50 dose-escalation patients, hepatocellular carcinoma was present in 19, melanoma in around 15, renal cell carcinoma in 9 and head and neck cancer in 9. In the dose-escalation cohort, around 80% of patients were male, and the mean age was roughly 60 years with a range of about 23 to 79. Prior anti-PD-1, anti-PD-L1 or anti-CTLA-4 therapy was permitted, and checkpoint inhibitors had been received by 30% to 40% of dose-escalation patients. Partial responses were achieved by three dose-escalation patients, of whom one had hepatocellular carcinoma and two had cutaneous melanoma. Peripheral TCRbeta sequencing aimed to test whether ivuxolimab altered TCR sequence diversity and caused clonal T-cell expansion. The monotherapy dose-escalation portion (N of about 50 patients) of the phase I ivuxolimab trial is reported in the paper.

The trial excluded patients who had a history of autoimmune disease or who were on systemic immunosuppression. Peripheral blood for TCR sequencing was collected from all dose cohorts at baseline, on cycle 4 day 1, and on cycle 7 day 1. The samples were drawn from a first-in-human, open-label, multicenter phase I dose-escalation trial of ivuxolimab. Adults with locally advanced or metastatic head and neck squamous cell, hepatocellular, melanoma or renal cell carcinoma were enrolled in the trial. Before TCR sequencing, CD4+ and CD8+ T cells were separately sorted from peripheral blood. This clone was observed a few times. Its specific antigen is unknown. No much larger clonotype is one base removed from it; base qualities were not supplied. Looking up the germline V gene (reference sequence) yields CDR1 LNHDA and CDR2 SQIVND. Deletion took 1 base off V and 4 bases off J, with a span of 11 bases between the germline ends. The CDR3 goes from the cysteine to the phenylalanine over 15 residues. Just the 45-base CDR3 DNA is kept, in frame starting at base 1.

Broader findings and caveats from the paper: Low levels of normalized T-cell clonal expansion were also seen in some patients who did not respond. Which antigens the clonally expanded peripheral T cells were specific for was not determined. On average, CD8+ T cells showed more expanded clones than CD4+ T cells after ivuxolimab. Clonal expansion of both CD4+ and CD8+ blood T cells was observed from baseline to week 6 at doses 0.1 to 3.0 mg/kg. Partial responders in the 0.1-3.0 mg/kg groups had among the lowest normalized peripheral clonal expansion, especially among CD8+ T cells.

To sequence the TCRbeta CDR3 region, genomic DNA was isolated from the sorted cells. TCRbeta CDR3 regions were sequenced using the immunoSEQ Assay. TCRdb re-hosts the immuneACCESS table, in-frame sequences only. Its copies lack some clones; in the studies checked, an unresolved V gene accounts for under half of them, and the cause for the rest is not known. The sample records 74,000 or so clones, more than 80% of which are singletons. The ten most abundant clones make up approximately 2.2% of the sample. The chain is encoded by TRBV19 joined to TRBJ2-1; a tentative D match to TRBD2 spans 5 bases. The material was CD4+ or CD8+ T cells sorted from blood, obtained in a trial of the OX40 agonist ivuxolimab. The sequence was collected from an adult with an advanced solid tumor such as melanoma, head and neck, liver or kidney cancer. Here the CDR3 is given as CASSIGGAAYNEQFF. The DNA sequence is given as TGTGCCAGTAGTATAGGGGGAGCGGCTTACAATGAGCAGTTCTTC.